The subject of this entry is one T cell receptor (beta chain). The clone's antigen remains unknown. Per-base qualities were not stored, and no clone one base away is much larger. Explained via the paper, the time point label denotes: cycle 4 day 1 (C4D1), after five to seven weeks of nivolumab. Every trial patient had relapsed following autologous stem cell transplantation, and prior brentuximab vedotin exposure was what differed among cohorts A, B and C. The trial cohort was composed of some 57 patients with relapsed/refractory classical Hodgkin lymphoma, for whom complete response, partial response or progressive disease was recorded as best overall response. Single-agent nivolumab was administered to trial patients in the multi-cohort phase II CheckMate 205 trial. An independent review committee assessed best overall response by applying the 2007 International Working Group response criteria. PBMCs from the trial were collected at three points: immediately before nivolumab initiation (C1D1), and during therapy at cycle 2 day 1 and cycle 4 day 1. After peripheral blood was drawn into 8 mL Vacutainer Cell Preparation Tubes, PBMCs were isolated by centrifugation and then cryopreserved.

The sample belongs to a study of PD-1 blockade in classical Hodgkin lymphoma (TCRdb year 2020). With regard to the full study: Nivolumab dosing was 3 mg/kg intravenously every 2 weeks, continuing until either disease progression or unacceptable toxicity. A peripheral blood immune signature of response to PD-1 blockade in classical Hodgkin lymphoma was defined using TCR beta sequencing and CyTOF.

The Qiagen DNeasy kit was used to extract genomic DNA from unsorted PBMCs and from the negatively selected CD4+ and CD8+ fractions. TCR beta CDR3 regions were amplified by immunoSEQ multiplex PCR using primers annealing to V and J segments. A synthetic immune receptor repertoire was used to minimize amplification bias, and any remaining bias was removed computationally after sequencing. Per the authors' processing: Custom Python scripts were used to quantify repertoire diversity as the Shannon entropy index. Unsorted, CD4+ and CD8+ repertoires were analyzed separately, except for combined analyses in which CD4+ and CD8+ sequences were merged in silico. A clone counted as expanded when the clone's frequency after treatment rose at least 2-fold relative to C1D1, and clones undetected at baseline were given a pseudocount of 0.5. Singleton clones were defined as clones with 0 or 1 copy at C1D1, and non-singleton clones were defined as clones with 2 or more copies. By matching protein sequences in sorted samples from the same patient, clones expanded in unsorted samples were annotated as CD4+, CD8+ or unknown. Wilcoxon tests were applied to paired samples to test diversity changes from C1D1 to C4D1. The table was pulled from immuneACCESS by TCRdb, which kept in-frame rearrangements only. Such tables lose some clones; where checked, under half of the loss comes from unresolved V genes, and the rest has no known cause. The V and J calls and clone size come from that table; D and trimming were worked out from the DNA. The sample table contains over 80,000 clones; only one count was recorded for about three quarters of them. The top ten clones comprise 9.4% of the sample.

Study-level results and caveats: CD4+ but not CD8+ TCR diversity rose significantly by C4D1 (p=0.0027 vs p=0.16), most apparent in complete responders (p=0.02). The study was restricted to a single clinical trial cohort, and the causes of repertoire differences, possibly disease activity or prior therapy, were left undefined. Among trial patients, those achieving complete response had baseline diversity similar to that of newly diagnosed patients, while diversity was significantly lower in partial responders and progressors. Lower diversity was observed in patients in whom nivolumab was started less than 1 year after ASCT, and these patients were excluded from later analyses so that confounding by immune reconstitution would be avoided. Baseline TCR diversity was reported to be lower in newly diagnosed patients than in healthy donors, and even lower in relapsed/refractory patients.

The sequencing used peripheral blood mononuclear cells (PBMCs), collected before the fourth cycle of nivolumab. The TCR originated in a human donor with classical Hodgkin lymphoma.

The bases are TGTGCCAGCAGTTTATTGGGGGGTGGTAATGAAAAACTGTTTTTT. It is translated as CASSLLGGGNEKLFF. The sequence joins TRBV27 to TRBJ1-4, with TRBD1 perhaps the D gene, on 5 matching bases. From cysteine to phenylalanine, the CDR3 is 15 amino acids long. The read is trimmed to its CDR3 DNA, 45 bases read in frame from base 1. V was cut back by 1 base and J by 4 bases, leaving a gap of 10 bases between them. For CDR1 and CDR2, the germline V gene (reference sequence) lists MNHEY and SMNVEV. This CDR3, with the reference TRBV27 and TRBJ1-4 proteins standing in past its ends, gives the full variable domain EAQVTQNPRYLITVTGKKLTVTCSQNMNHEYMSWYRQDPGLGLRQIYYSMNVEVTDKGDVPEGYKVSRKEKRNFPLILESPSPNQTSLYFCASSLLGGGNEKLFFGSGTQLSVL.